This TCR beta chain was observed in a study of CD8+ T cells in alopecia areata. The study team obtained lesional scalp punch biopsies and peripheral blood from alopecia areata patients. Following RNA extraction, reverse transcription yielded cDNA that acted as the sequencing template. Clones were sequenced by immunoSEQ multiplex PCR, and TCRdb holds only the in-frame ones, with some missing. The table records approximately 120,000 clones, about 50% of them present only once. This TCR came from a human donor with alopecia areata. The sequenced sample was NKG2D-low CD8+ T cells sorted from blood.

CDR3 residues: CASSSGTGGEQFF. CDR3 DNA: TGTGCCAGCAGCTCCGGAACGGGGGGTGAGCAGTTCTTC. The chain couples TRBV25-1 to TRBJ2-1; 7 bases match TRBD2. V shed 6 bases and J 9 bases; nucleotides not matched to a gene: 8. Germline CDR1 is MGHDK and CDR2 is SYGVNS. The CDR3 extends over 13 amino acids.